The clone carrying this TCR beta chain was found many times. TCRdb called the RACE reads again in MiXCR, with one record for every CDR3 protein. The sample lists under 450,000 distinct CDR3 sequences; more than 4.5% were seen once. The source of the sample is a study of human T cells and chemical hapten exposure. In germline, CDR1 is LGHDT, CDR2 YNNKEL (reference sequence). CDR3 length equals 16 residues. The ends were cut back, 4 bases at V and 0 bases at J, with 15 bases in the middle. Time point defined: patch test 1, 2 weeks after DPC sensitization. Treatment specified: therapeutic diphenylcyclopropenone sensitization with weekly scalp DPC.

Material: whole blood, obtained in connection with sensitization to the hapten diphenylcyclopropenone (DPC). V gene TRBV3-1 combines with J gene TRBJ1-1, with a tentative D call TRBD1 (5 bases). The origin of this receptor is a woman aged 50 to 60 with alopecia areata. Some clones in this sample may be carry-over from other donors' samples. The CDR3, as DNA: TGTGCCAGCAGCCCCTATCAGGGTGCGGTGAACACTGAAGCTTTCTTT. This gives the protein CASSPYQGAVNTEAFF.